This T cell receptor beta chain was captured in a study of T cells in narcolepsy. The protocol was immunoSEQ multiplex PCR, while the TCRdb copy is restricted to in-frame clones and leaves out a portion. The table includes more than 10,000 clones, 85% to 95% detected once. V lost 9 bases, J lost 4 bases, and 7 bases lay in between. The CDR3 loop spans 11 amino acids. Germline CDR1 MNHNS, CDR2 SASEGT. The V gene is TRBV6-1, the J gene TRBJ1-3; D ambiguous. The receptor comes from a human donor with narcolepsy. The sample consisted of CD45RA- memory CD4+ T cells from PBMCs. The chain's CDR3 is CASERGNTIYF. For the CDR3, the DNA is TGTGCCAGTGAACGAGGAAACACCATATATTTT.